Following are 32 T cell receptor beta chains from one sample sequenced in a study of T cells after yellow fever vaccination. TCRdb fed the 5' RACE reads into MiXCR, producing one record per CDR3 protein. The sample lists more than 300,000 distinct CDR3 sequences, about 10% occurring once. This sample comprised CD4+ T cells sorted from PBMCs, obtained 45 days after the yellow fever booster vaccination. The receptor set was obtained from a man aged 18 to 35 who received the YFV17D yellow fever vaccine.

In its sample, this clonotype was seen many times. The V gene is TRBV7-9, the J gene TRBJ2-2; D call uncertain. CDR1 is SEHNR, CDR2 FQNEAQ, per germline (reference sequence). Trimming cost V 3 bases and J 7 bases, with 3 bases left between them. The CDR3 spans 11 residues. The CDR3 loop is CASSFLGELFF. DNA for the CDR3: TGTGCCAGCAGCTTCCTCGGGGAGCTGTTTTTT.

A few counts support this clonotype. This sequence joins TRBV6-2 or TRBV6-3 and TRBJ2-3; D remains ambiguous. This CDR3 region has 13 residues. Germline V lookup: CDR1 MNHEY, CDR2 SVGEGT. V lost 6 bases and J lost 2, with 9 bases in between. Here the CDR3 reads CASRDPPTDTQYF. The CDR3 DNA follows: TGTGCCAGCAGGGACCCACCCACAGATACGCAGTATTTT.

DNA for the CDR3: TGTGCCAGCAGTTCGCAGGACGGACTAGGAGGGCCCCAGCATTTT. This codes for CASSSQDGLGGPQHF. The chain uses TRBV28 and TRBJ1-5; D gene ambiguous. The germline V gene has CDR1 MDHEN and CDR2 SYDVKM. Trimming pared 4 bases from V and 9 bases from J, leaving 19 bases between. This CDR3 has 15 amino acids.

CDR3 amino acids: CASSYSPGSTTDTQYF. CDR3 DNA sequence: TGCGCCAGCAGCTACTCCCCGGGCTCCACTACAGATACGCAGTATTTT. The chain carries TRBV5-1 and TRBJ2-3, with no clear D. This CDR3 region has 16 residues. V lost 3 bases and J lost 3, with 17 bases in between. Germline loops: CDR1 SGHRS, CDR2 YFSETQ.

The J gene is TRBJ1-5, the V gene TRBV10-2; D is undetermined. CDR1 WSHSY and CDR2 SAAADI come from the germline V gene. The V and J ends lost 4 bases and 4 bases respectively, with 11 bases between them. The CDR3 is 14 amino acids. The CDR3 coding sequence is TGCGCCAGCAGTGCCGGGCCGAATAATCAGCCCCAGCATTTT. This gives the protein CASSAGPNNQPQHF.

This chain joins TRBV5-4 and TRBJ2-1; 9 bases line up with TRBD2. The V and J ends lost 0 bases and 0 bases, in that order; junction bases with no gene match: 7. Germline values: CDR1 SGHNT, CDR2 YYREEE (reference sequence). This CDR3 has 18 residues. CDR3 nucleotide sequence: TGTGCCAGCAGCTTGGGAGCGGGGGGCGATAGCTCCTACAATGAGCAGTTCTTC. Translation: CASSLGAGGDSSYNEQFF.

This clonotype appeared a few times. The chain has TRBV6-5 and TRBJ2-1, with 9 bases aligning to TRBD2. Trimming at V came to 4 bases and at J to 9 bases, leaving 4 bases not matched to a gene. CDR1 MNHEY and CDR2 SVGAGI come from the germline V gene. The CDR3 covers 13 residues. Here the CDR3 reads CASSWRGGFEQFF. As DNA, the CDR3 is TGTGCCAGCAGTTGGCGGGGGGGATTTGAGCAGTTCTTC.

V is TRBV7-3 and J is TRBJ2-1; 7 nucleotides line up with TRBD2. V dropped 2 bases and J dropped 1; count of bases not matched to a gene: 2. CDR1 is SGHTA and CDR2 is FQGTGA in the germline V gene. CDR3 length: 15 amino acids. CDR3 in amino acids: CASSLRLASYNEQFF. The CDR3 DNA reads TGTGCCAGCAGCTTACGACTAGCTTCCTACAATGAGCAGTTCTTC.

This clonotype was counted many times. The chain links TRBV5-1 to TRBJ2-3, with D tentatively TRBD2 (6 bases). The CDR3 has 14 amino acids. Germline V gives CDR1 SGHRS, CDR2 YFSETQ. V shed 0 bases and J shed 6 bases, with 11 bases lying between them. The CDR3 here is CASSLEAGGDTQYF. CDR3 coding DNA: TGCGCCAGCAGCTTGGAGGCAGGAGGGGATACGCAGTATTTT. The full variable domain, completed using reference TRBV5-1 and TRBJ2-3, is KAGVTQTPRYLIKTRGQQVTLSCSPISGHRSVSWYQQTPGQGLQFLFEYFSETQRNKGNFPGRFSGRQFSNSRSEMNVSTLELGDSALYLCASSLEAGGDTQYFGPGTRLTVL.

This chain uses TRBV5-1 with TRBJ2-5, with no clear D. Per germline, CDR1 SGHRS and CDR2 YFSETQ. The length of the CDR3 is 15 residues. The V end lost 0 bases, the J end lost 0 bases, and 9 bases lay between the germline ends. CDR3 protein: CASSLDFGYQETQYF. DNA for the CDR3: TGCGCCAGCAGCTTGGATTTCGGTTACCAAGAGACCCAGTACTTC.

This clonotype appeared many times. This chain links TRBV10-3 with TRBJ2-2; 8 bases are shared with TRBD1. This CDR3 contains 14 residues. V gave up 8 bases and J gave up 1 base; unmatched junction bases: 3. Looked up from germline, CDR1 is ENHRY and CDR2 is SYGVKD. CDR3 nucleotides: TGTGCCATCGGAGGGACAGGGAACACCGGGGAGCTGTTTTTT. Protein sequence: CAIGGTGNTGELFF.

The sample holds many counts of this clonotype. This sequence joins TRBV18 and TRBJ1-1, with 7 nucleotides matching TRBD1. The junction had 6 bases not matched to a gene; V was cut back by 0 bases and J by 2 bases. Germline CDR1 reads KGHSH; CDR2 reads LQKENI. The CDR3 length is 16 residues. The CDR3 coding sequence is TGTGCCAGCTCACCACCCTTACAGGGGCCTAACACTGAAGCTTTCTTT. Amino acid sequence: CASSPPLQGPNTEAFF.

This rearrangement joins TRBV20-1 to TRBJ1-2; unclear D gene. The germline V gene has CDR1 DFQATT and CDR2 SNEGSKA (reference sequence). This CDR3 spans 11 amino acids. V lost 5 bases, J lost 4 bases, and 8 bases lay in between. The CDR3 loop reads CSAGTVYGYTF. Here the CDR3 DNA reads TGCAGTGCTGGAACGGTCTATGGCTACACCTTC.

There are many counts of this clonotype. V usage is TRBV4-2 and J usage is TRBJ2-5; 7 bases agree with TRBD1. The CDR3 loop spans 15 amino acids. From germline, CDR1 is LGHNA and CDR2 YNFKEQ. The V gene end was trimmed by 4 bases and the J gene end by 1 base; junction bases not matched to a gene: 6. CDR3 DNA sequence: TGTGCCAGCAGCCTTTGGGACAGCCTCCAAGAGACCCAGTACTTC. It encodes CASSLWDSLQETQYF.

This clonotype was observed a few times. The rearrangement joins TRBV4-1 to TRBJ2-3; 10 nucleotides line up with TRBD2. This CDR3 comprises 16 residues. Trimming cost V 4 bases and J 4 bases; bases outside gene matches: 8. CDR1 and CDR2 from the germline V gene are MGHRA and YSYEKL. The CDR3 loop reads CASSPGLAGGPDTQYF. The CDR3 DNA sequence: TGCGCCAGCAGCCCGGGTTTAGCGGGGGGCCCAGATACGCAGTATTTT.

In DNA form, the CDR3 reads TGCGCCAGCAGCCGCCGAACTAGCGGGGCCACAGATACGCAGTATTTT. This translates into CASSRRTSGATDTQYF. The genes are TRBV5-1 and TRBJ2-3, with TRBD2 identical over 10 bases. V shed 4 bases, J shed 2 bases, and the junction held 7 bases outside the gene matches. Germline V lookup: CDR1 SGHRS, CDR2 YFSETQ. The CDR3 spans 16 residues.

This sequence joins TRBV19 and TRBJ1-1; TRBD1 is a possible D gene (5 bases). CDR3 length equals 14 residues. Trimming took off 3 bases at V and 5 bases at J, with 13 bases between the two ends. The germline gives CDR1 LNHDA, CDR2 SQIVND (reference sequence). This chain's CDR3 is CASSITQGWTEAFF. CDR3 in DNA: TGTGCCAGTAGTATCACGCAGGGTTGGACTGAAGCTTTCTTT.

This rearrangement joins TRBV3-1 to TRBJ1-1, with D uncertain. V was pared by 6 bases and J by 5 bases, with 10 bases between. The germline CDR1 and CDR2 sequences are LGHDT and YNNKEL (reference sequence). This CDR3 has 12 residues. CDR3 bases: TGTGCCAGCAGGGACGAGTGGACTGAAGCTTTCTTT. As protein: CASRDEWTEAFF.

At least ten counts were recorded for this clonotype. CDR3 protein: CASSLVSQETQYF. The CDR3 DNA follows: TGTGCCAGCAGTTTAGTCAGTCAAGAGACCCAGTACTTC. The gene calls are TRBV12-3 or TRBV12-4 and TRBJ2-5; the D is unclear. The CDR3 covers 13 residues. The V and J ends lost 1 base and 2 bases respectively, with 5 bases between them.

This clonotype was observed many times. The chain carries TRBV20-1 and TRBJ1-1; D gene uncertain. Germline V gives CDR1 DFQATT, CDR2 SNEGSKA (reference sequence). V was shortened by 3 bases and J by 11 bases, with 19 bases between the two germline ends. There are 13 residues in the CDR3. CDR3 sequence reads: CSASRPDQTSAFF. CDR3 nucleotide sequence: TGCAGTGCTAGTCGTCCAGACCAGACGTCGGCTTTCTTT.

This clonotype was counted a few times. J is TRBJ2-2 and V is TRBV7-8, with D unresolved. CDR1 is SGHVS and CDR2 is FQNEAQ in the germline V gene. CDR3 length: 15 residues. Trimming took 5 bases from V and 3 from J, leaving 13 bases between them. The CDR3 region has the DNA TGTGCCAGCAGCCTCCAGAATCCCTACACCGGGGAGCTGTTTTTT. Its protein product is CASSLQNPYTGELFF.

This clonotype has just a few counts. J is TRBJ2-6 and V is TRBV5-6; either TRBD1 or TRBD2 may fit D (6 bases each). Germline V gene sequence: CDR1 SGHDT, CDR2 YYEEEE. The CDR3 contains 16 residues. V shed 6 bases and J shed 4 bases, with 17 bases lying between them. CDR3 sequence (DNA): TGTGCCAGCACCCCGGGGGCGGGTTCAGGGGCCAACGTCCTGACTTTC. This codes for CASTPGAGSGANVLTF.

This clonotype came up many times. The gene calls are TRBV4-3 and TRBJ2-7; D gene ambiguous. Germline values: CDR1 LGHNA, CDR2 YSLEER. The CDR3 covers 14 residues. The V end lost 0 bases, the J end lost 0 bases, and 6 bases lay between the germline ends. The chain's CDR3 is CASSQDRTSYEQYF. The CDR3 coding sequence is TGCGCCAGCAGCCAAGACAGGACCTCCTACGAGCAGTACTTC.

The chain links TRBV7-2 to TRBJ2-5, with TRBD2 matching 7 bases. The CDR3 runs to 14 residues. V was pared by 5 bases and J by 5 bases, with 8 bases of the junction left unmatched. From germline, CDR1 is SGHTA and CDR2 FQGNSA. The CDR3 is CASSTRRTRETQYF. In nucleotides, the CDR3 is TGTGCCAGCAGCACCAGACGGACTAGGGAGACCCAGTACTTC.

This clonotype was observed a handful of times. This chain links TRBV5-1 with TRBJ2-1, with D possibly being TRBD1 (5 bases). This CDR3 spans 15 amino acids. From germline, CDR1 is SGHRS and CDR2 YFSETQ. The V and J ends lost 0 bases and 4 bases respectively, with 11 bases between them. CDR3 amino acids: CASSLASGRYNEQFF. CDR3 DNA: TGCGCCAGCAGCTTGGCTTCAGGGCGGTACAATGAGCAGTTCTTC.

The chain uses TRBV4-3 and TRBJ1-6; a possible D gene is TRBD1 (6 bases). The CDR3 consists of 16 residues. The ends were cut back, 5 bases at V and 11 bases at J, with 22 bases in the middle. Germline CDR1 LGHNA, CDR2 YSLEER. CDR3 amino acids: CASSLTMGRRGPPLHF. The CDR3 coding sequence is TGCGCCAGCAGCTTAACGATGGGCCGTCGGGGGCCACCCCTCCACTTT.

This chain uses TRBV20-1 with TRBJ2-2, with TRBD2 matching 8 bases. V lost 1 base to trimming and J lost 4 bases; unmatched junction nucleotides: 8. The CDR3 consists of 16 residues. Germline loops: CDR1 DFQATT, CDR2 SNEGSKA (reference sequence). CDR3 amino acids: CSARVRGGASTGELFF. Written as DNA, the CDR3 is TGCAGTGCTAGAGTCCGGGGGGGAGCGTCCACCGGGGAGCTGTTTTTT.

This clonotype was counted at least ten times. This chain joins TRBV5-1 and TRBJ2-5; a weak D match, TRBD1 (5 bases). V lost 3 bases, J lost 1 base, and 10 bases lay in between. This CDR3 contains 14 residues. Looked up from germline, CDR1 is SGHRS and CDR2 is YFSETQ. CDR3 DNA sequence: TGCGCCAGCAGCTCAGGACACGGCCAAGAGACCCAGTACTTC. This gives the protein CASSSGHGQETQYF.

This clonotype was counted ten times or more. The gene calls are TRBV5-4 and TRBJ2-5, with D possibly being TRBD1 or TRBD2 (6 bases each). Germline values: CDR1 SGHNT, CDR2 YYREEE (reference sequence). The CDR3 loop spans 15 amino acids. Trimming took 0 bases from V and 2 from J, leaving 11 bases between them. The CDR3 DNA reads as TGTGCCAGCAGCTTGGTGGGGGGCGGGCAAGAGACCCAGTACTTC. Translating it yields CASSLVGGGQETQYF.

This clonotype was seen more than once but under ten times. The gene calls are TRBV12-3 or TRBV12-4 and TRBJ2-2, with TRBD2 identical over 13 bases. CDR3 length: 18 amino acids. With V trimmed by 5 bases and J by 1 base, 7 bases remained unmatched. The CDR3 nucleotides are TGTGCCAGCAGTCCGAGGACTAGCGGGGGTAGGAACACCGGGGAGCTGTTTTTT. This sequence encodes CASSPRTSGGRNTGELFF.

The CDR3 loop is CAIIGHLNTEAFF. As DNA, the CDR3 is TGTGCCATCATAGGGCATTTGAACACTGAAGCTTTCTTT. The chain carries TRBV10-3 and TRBJ1-1; unclear D gene. Germline CDR1 and CDR2: ENHRY and SYGVKD. Trimming cost V 7 bases and J 0 bases, with 9 bases left between them. The CDR3 has 13 residues.

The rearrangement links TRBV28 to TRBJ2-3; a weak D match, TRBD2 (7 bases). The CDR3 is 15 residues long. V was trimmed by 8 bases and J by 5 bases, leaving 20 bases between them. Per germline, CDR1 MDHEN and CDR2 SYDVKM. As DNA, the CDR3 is TGTGCCAGCTCTGGCGGGGGTGTAGGGGGAGATACGCAGTATTTT. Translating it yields CASSGGGVGGDTQYF.